What follows is one T cell receptor beta chain and its context. This sample is part of a study of shared clonotypes between healthy human individuals. The repertoire was sequenced with immunoSEQ multiplex PCR; TCRdb's copy has only in-frame clones and lacks some. The repertoire includes approximately 640,000 clones, about 78% of them detected once, and approximately 1.8% sits in the top ten. This TCR was recovered from a woman aged 25 to 39 in good health. Material for sequencing was memory CD4+ T cells sorted from blood. Sample subset: CD45RA-negative fraction.

The CDR3 bases are TGTGCCAGCAGCCTCCGGGACAGCGACTATGGCTACACCTTC. Translation: CASSLRDSDYGYTF. The V call is TRBV7-9, the J call TRBJ1-2, with 7 bases lining up with TRBD1. V trimming: 5 bases; J trimming: 3 bases; junction bases outside the gene matches: 6. Germline V gene lookup returns CDR1 SEHNR and CDR2 FQNEAQ (reference sequence). The CDR3 is 14 residues long.